Below, 7 T cell receptor beta chains from the same sample are listed, as sequenced in a study of beta chain features in type 1 diabetes. Investigators reverse transcribed all isolated RNA, so they sequenced expressed TCRB transcripts. The table came from immunoSEQ multiplex PCR; TCRdb's copy has only in-frame clones and leaves some out. Among 250,000 or so clones, roughly 14% were seen once, and the ten largest hold almost 0.02%. Study-wide findings and caveats: Shorter TCRB CDR3s, moderately but significantly so, marked every one of the four CD4+ subsets in Type 1 diabetes patients.

Their cognate antigens are unknown. Sequencing was carried out using naive CD4+ T cells from blood. The receptors originated from a man aged 25-45 years with type 1 diabetes.

This rearrangement joins TRBV30 to TRBJ1-1, with a possible D match to TRBD1 (5 bases). Germline CDR1 reads GTSNPN; CDR2 reads SVGIG (reference sequence). V lost 4 bases, J lost 4 bases, and 10 bases lay in between. The length of the CDR3 is 12 residues. The CDR3 loop is CAWTGSLTEAFF. In DNA, the CDR3 is TGTGCCTGGACAGGGTCCCTCACTGAAGCTTTCTTT.

This clone was observed a few times. The chain is built from TRBV29-1 and TRBJ1-4, with a weak D call TRBD1 (6 bases). V lost 0 bases and J 2 bases, leaving 10 bases between the germline ends. Germline V CDR1 and CDR2: SQVTM, ANQGSEA. The CDR3 extends over 15 amino acids. The CDR3 protein is CSVEDPGVTNEKLFF. The CDR3 bases are TGCAGCGTTGAAGATCCAGGGGTCACTAATGAAAAACTGTTTTTT. The full variable domain, in which reference TRBV29-1 and TRBJ1-4 provide the parts outside the CDR3, is SAVISQKPSRDICQRGTSLTIQCQVDSQVTMMFWYRQQPGQSLTLIATANQGSEATYESGFVIDKFPISRPNLTFSTLTVSNMSPEDSSIYLCSVEDPGVTNEKLFFGSGTQLSVL.

The rearrangement joins TRBV11-2 to TRBJ2-1, with 9 bases aligning to TRBD1. Germline-derived CDR1 and CDR2 are SGHAT and FQNNGV. The CDR3 consists of 15 residues. Unmatched junction bases numbered 3, after V lost 5 bases and J lost 1 base. CDR3 sequence reads: CASSPDRGSYNEQFF. Written as DNA, the CDR3 is TGTGCCAGCAGCCCGGACAGGGGATCCTACAATGAGCAGTTCTTC.

The CDR3 region has the DNA TGCAGCGCTAGGACAGGGGTGAGCTATGGCTACACCTTC. It codes for CSARTGVSYGYTF. J is TRBJ1-2 and V is TRBV29-1, with 9 positions matching TRBD1. J gave up 4 bases and V 7 bases, and 7 bases lay outside the gene matches. Germline CDR1 reads SQVTM; CDR2 reads ANQGSEA. The CDR3 spans 13 residues.

This clone was recorded a few times. The genes are TRBV2 and TRBJ2-7; D possibly corresponds to TRBD1 (5 bases). V shed 2 bases and J shed 3 bases, with 11 bases lying between them. CDR1 and CDR2 (germline): SNHLY, FYNNEI. This CDR3 region has 14 residues. The CDR3 is CASSEQGEFYEQYF. DNA of the CDR3: TGTGCCAGCAGTGAACAGGGTGAGTTCTACGAGCAGTACTTC.

The chain is built from TRBV9 and TRBJ1-2; D gene ambiguous. The CDR3 runs to 13 residues. The germline gives CDR1 SGDLS, CDR2 YYNGEE. The V end was cut by 0 bases, the J end by 4 bases, with 7 bases between. In nucleotides, the CDR3 is TGTGCCAGCAGCGTAGCGGCAGGCTATGGCTACACCTTC. This sequence encodes CASSVAAGYGYTF. Full variable domain (rest looked up from reference TRBV9 and TRBJ1-2): DSGVTQTPKHLITATGQRVTLRCSPRSGDLSVYWYQQSLDQGLQFLIQYYNGEERAKGNILERFSAQQFPDLHSELNLSSLELGDSALYFCASSVAAGYGYTFGSGTRLTVV.

This clone was recorded a few times. This chain joins TRBV4-1 and TRBJ2-5, with 8 bases lining up with TRBD2. The germline gives CDR1 MGHRA, CDR2 YSYEKL. CDR3 size: 16 residues. The V and J ends lost 2 bases and 0 bases, in that order; junction bases with no gene match: 5. The DNA of the CDR3 is TGCGCCAGCAGCCAACTGATTAGCGGGGACCAAGAGACCCAGTACTTC. This gives the protein CASSQLISGDQETQYF.